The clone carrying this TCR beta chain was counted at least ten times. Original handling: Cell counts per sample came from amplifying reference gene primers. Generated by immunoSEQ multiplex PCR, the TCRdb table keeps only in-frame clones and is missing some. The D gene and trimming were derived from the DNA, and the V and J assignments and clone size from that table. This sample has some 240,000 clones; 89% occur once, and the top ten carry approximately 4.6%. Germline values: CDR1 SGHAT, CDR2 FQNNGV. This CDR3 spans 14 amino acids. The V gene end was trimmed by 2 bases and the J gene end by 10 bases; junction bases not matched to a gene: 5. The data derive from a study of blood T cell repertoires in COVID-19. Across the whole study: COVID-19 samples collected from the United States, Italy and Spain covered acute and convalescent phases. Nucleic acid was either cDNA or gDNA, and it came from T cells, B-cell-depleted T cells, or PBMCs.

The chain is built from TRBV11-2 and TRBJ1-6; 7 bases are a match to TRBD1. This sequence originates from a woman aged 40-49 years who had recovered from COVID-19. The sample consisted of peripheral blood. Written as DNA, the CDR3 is TGTGCCAGCAGCTTAAGACAGGGTGGCTCACCCCTCCACTTT. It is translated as CASSLRQGGSPLHF.